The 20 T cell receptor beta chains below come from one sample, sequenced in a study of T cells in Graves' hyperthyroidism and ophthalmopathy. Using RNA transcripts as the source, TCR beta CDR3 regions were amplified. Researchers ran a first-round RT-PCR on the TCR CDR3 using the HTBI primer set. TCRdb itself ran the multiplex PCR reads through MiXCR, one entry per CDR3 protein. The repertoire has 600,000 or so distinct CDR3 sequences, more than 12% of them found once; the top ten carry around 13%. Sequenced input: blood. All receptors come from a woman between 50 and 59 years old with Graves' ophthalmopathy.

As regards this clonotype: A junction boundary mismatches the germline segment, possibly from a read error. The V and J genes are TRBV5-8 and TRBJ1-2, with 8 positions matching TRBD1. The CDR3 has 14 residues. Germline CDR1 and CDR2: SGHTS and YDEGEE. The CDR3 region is CSSSPQGQVKGYTF. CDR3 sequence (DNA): TGTTCCAGCAGCCCACAGGGACAGGTGAAGGGCTACACCTTC.

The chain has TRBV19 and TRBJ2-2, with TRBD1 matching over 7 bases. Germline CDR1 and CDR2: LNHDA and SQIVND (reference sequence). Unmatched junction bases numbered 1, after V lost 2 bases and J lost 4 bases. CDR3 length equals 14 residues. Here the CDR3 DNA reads TGTGCCAGTAGTATAAGGGGGCCCACCGGGGAGCTGTTTTTT. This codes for CASSIRGPTGELFF.

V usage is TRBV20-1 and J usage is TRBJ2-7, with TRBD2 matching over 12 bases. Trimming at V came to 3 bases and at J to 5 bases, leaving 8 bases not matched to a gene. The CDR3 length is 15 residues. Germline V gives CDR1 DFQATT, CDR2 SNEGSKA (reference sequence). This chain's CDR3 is CSARPSSGRANEQYF. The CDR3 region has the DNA TGCAGTGCTAGGCCCTCTAGCGGGAGGGCTAACGAGCAGTACTTC.

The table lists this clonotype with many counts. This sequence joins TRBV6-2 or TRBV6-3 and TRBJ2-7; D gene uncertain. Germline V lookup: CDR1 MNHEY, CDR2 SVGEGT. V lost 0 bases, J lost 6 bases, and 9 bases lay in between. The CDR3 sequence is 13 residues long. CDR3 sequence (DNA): TGTGCCAGCAGTTACTCGAGGCAACGCGAGCAGTACTTC. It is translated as CASSYSRQREQYF.

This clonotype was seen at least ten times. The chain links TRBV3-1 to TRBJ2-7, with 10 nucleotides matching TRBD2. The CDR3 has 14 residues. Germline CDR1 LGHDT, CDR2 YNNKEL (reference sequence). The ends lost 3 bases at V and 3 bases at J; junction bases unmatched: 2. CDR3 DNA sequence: TGTGCCAGCAGCCATCGACTAGCGGGCTACGAGCAGTACTTC. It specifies CASSHRLAGYEQYF.

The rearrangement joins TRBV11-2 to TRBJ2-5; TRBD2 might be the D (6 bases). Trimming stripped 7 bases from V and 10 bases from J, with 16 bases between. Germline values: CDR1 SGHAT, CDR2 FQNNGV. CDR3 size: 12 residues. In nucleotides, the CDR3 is TGTGCCAGCACCCCCGGGGAGGAGGACCAGTACTTC. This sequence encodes CASTPGEEDQYF.

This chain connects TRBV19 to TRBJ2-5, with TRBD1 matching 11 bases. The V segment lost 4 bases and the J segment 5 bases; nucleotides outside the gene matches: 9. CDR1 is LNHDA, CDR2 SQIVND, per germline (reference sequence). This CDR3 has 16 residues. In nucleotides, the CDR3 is TGTGCCAGTAGTACCTCCCAGGACAGGGGGCGGGAGACCCAGTACTTC. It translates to CASSTSQDRGRETQYF.

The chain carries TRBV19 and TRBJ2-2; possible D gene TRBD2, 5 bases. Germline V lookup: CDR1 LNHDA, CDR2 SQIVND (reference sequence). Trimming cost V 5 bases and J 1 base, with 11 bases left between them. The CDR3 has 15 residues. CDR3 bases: TGTGCCAGTAGTGCCCGACGGGGGAACACCGGGGAGCTGTTTTTT. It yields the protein CASSARRGNTGELFF.

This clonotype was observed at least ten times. CDR3 protein: CASSHLAGHEAFF. For the CDR3, the DNA is TGTGCCAGCAGCCATCTAGCGGGACATGAAGCTTTCTTT. The V gene is TRBV7-9, the J gene TRBJ1-1, with D possibly TRBD1 on 6 matching bases. CDR1 is SEHNR and CDR2 is FQNEAQ in the germline V gene (reference sequence). CDR3 length: 13 residues. The V gene lost 5 bases and the J gene lost 7 bases, with 14 bases spanning the gap.

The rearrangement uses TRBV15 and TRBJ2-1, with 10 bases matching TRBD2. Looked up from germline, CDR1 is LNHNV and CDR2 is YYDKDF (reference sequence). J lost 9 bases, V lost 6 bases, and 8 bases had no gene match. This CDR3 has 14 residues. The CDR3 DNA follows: TGTGCCACCAGAGCCCGAGCGGGAGGGGGTGAGCAGTTCTTC. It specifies CATRARAGGGEQFF.

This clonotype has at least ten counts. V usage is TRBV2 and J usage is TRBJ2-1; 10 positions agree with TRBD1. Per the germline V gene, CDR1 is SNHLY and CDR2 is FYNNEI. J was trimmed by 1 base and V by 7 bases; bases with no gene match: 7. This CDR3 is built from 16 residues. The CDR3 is CASNAGQGGSYNEQFF. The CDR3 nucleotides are TGTGCCAGCAACGCTGGACAGGGGGGTTCCTACAATGAGCAGTTCTTC.

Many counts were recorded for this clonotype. The CDR3, as DNA: TGTGCCAGCAGTCCCCGTGGCGGGAGGGCGAACACCGGGGAGCTGTTTTTT. Translated: CASSPRGGRANTGELFF. The chain carries TRBV12-3 or TRBV12-4 and TRBJ2-2, with 9 bases identical to TRBD2. Unmatched junction bases numbered 7, after V lost 5 bases and J lost 0 bases. CDR3 length equals 17 residues.

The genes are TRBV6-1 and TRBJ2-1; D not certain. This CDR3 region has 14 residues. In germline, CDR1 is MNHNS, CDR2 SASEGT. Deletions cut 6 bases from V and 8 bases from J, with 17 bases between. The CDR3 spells CASRTSPSRDEQFF. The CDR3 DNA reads TGTGCCAGCAGGACCAGCCCCTCTAGGGATGAGCAGTTCTTC.

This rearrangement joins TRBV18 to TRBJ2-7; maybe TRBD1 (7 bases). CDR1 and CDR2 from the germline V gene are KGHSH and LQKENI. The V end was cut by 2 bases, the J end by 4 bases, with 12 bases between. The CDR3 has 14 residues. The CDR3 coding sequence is TGTGCCAGCTCACCAGGAGGGGGCCGGTACGAGCAGTACTTC. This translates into CASSPGGGRYEQYF.

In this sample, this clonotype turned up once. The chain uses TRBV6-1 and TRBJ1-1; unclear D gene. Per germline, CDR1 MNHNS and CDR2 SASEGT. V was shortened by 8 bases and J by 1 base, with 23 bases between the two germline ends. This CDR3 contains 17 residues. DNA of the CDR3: TGTGCCAGCGCGTGGAACAGCCGAGAATTTTCGAACACTGAAGCTTTCTTT. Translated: CASAWNSREFSNTEAFF.

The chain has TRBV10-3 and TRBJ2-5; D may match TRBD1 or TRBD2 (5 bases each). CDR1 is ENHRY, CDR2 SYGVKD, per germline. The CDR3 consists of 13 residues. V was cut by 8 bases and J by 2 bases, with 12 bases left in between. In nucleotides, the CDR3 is TGTGCCATCTGGGGGAGTGGGCAAGAGACCCAGTACTTC. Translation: CAIWGSGQETQYF.

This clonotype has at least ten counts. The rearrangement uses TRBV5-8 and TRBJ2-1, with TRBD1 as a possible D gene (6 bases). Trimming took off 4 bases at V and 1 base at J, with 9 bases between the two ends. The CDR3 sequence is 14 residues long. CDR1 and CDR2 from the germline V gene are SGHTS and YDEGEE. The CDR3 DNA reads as TGTGCCAGCAGCCAAGGACAGTCCTACAATGAGCAGTTCTTC. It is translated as CASSQGQSYNEQFF.

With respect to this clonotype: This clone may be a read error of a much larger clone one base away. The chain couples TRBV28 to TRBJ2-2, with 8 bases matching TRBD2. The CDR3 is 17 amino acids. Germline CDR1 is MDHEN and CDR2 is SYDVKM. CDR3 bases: TGTGCCAGCAGTTTCCCCTTGGGGCGGGAGGTGACCGGGGAGCCGTTTTTT. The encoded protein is CASSFPLGREVTGEPFF.

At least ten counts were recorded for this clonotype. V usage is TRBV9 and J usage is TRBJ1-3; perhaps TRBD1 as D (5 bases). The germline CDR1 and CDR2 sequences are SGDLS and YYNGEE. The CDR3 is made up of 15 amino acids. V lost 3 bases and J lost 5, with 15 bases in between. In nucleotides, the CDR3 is TGTGCCAGCAGCGGGACGGGGACTTCCCGAAACACCATATATTTT. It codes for CASSGTGTSRNTIYF.

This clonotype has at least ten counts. The CDR3 bases are TGCGCCAGCAGCTCCCTAACGACGGACAGGGCACGAGTAAACACTGAAGCTTTCTTT. Translation gives CASSSLTTDRARVNTEAFF. This chain connects TRBV5-1 to TRBJ1-1, with 8 bases that match TRBD1. Germline-derived CDR1 and CDR2 are SGHRS and YFSETQ. This CDR3 has 19 amino acids. V was clipped by 3 bases and J by 2 bases; unmatched bases: 18.